This is a list of T cell receptor beta chains from one sample in a study of cytomegalovirus exposure and HLA in healthy donors. Sequenced by immunoSEQ multiplex PCR; TCRdb stores in-frame clones only, minus some. The sample has just under 95,000 clones; 80% to 90% are singletons. The source material was PBMCs. Every receptor here comes from a woman between 18 and 29 years old in good health and CMV-seropositive. Each CDR3 is given with its conserved first and last residue. Each record gives: J gene, D gene, V gene, clone size, CDR3 DNA, CDR3 protein. D genes are given only for firm matches. Clone size appears in some rows only: once, few, many, or a class for an expanded clone.

j_call: TRBJ2-3
d_call: -
v_call: TRBV5-8
clone_size: -
cdr3_nt: TGTGCCAGCAGCTTGGTAATAGAGACTAGCACAGATACGCAGTATTTT
cdr3_aa: CASSLVIETSTDTQYF

j_call: TRBJ1-2
d_call: -
v_call: TRBV15
clone_size: -
cdr3_nt: TGTGCCACCAGCATGGGGGGGGGACCTAACTATGGCTACACCTTC
cdr3_aa: CATSMGGGPNYGYTF

j_call: TRBJ2-5
d_call: TRBD2
v_call: TRBV19
clone_size: -
cdr3_nt: TGTGCCAGTAGTATTGGGAGGGGCTGGGAGACCCAGTACTTC
cdr3_aa: CASSIGRGWETQYF

j_call: TRBJ2-3
d_call: TRBD2
v_call: TRBV10-1
clone_size: -
cdr3_nt: TGCGCCAGCAGTGAGAGCGGGAGAAATACGCAGTATTTT
cdr3_aa: CASSESGRNTQYF

j_call: TRBJ1-6
d_call: -
v_call: TRBV27
clone_size: -
cdr3_nt: TGTGCCAGCAGTCGCCTCAGGGCCACCGATTCACCCCTCCACTTT
cdr3_aa: CASSRLRATDSPLHF

j_call: TRBJ2-7
d_call: -
v_call: TRBV28
clone_size: -
cdr3_nt: TGTGCCAGCAGACCTCGACAGGCGACCAGTAAGACCCTTTTC
cdr3_aa: CASRPRQATSKTLF

j_call: TRBJ1-1
d_call: -
v_call: TRBV28
clone_size: once
cdr3_nt: TGTGCCAGCAGTTTTAGTCACAGGATGAACACTGAAGCTTTCTTT
cdr3_aa: CASSFSHRMNTEAFF

j_call: TRBJ1-1
d_call: -
v_call: TRBV6-1
clone_size: -
cdr3_nt: TGTGCCAGCAGTGATTATGGGGGGGCCACTGAAGCTTTCTTT
cdr3_aa: CASSDYGGATEAFF

j_call: TRBJ1-5
d_call: -
v_call: TRBV15
clone_size: -
cdr3_nt: TGTGCCACCAGTGGGAGGGTTAGCAATCAGCCCCAGCATTTT
cdr3_aa: CATSGRVSNQPQHF

j_call: TRBJ2-5
d_call: -
v_call: TRBV5-1
clone_size: once
cdr3_nt: TGCGCCAGCAGCCTGAGGGTAGGAGAGACCCAGTACTTC
cdr3_aa: CASSLRVGETQYF

j_call: TRBJ1-1
d_call: -
v_call: TRBV29-1
clone_size: -
cdr3_nt: TGCAGCGTTGACGGACAGATGAACACTGAAGCTTTCTTT
cdr3_aa: CSVDGQMNTEAFF

j_call: TRBJ2-5
d_call: -
v_call: TRBV4-1
clone_size: -
cdr3_nt: TGCGCCAGCAGCCAAGTTACAGGGAGTGAGACCCAGTACTTC
cdr3_aa: CASSQVTGSETQYF

j_call: TRBJ2-5
d_call: TRBD2
v_call: TRBV5-1
clone_size: -
cdr3_nt: TGCGCCAGCAGCTTGGACGGGAGGGTGGAGACCCAGTACTTC
cdr3_aa: CASSLDGRVETQYF

j_call: TRBJ2-7
d_call: -
v_call: TRBV5-1
clone_size: -
cdr3_nt: TGCGCCAGCAGCCCGGAGGGTTCCTACGAGCAGTACTTC
cdr3_aa: CASSPEGSYEQYF

j_call: TRBJ1-2
d_call: TRBD1
v_call: TRBV10-3
clone_size: -
cdr3_nt: TGTGCCATCAGTAGGGACAGCCCTAACTATGGCTACACCTTC
cdr3_aa: CAISRDSPNYGYTF

j_call: TRBJ1-1
d_call: TRBD1
v_call: TRBV5-4
clone_size: -
cdr3_nt: TGTGCCAGCAGCTTGAGGGTTGGGACAGGGGGCACTGAAGCTTTCTTT
cdr3_aa: CASSLRVGTGGTEAFF

j_call: TRBJ1-1
d_call: -
v_call: TRBV7-9
clone_size: -
cdr3_nt: TGTGCCAGCAGCTTGGTGGGGGCACGCACTGAAGCTTTCTTT
cdr3_aa: CASSLVGARTEAFF

j_call: TRBJ2-7
d_call: TRBD2
v_call: TRBV5-1
clone_size: -
cdr3_nt: TGCGCCAGCAGCTTAAGGACTAGCGGGAACTACGAGCAGTACTTC
cdr3_aa: CASSLRTSGNYEQYF

j_call: TRBJ1-5
d_call: -
v_call: TRBV11-2
clone_size: few
cdr3_nt: TGTGCCAGCAGCTTAAAGCTGTACCCCCAGCATTTT
cdr3_aa: CASSLKLYPQHF

j_call: TRBJ2-3
d_call: -
v_call: TRBV19
clone_size: -
cdr3_nt: TGTGCCAGTAAAGGCGGGACCAGCACAGATACGCAGTATTTT
cdr3_aa: CASKGGTSTDTQYF

j_call: TRBJ2-1
d_call: -
v_call: TRBV5-6
clone_size: once
cdr3_nt: TGTGCCAGCAGCTTGGCCGGAGGGGTTTATGAGCAGTTCTTC
cdr3_aa: CASSLAGGVYEQFF